This entry features one T cell receptor (beta chain) sequence. Its antigen is undetermined. TCRdb re-called the 5' RACE reads and catalogs CDR3 proteins one per entry, DNA excluded. This listing includes approximately 150,000 distinct CDR3 sequences. These data originate in a study of T cells expressing NK-cell markers. General study results and limits: In a handful of donors, dominant clonotypes made up about 25-60.1% of CD3+CD56-NKG2C+ cells.

This clonotype was obtained from a man younger than 35 in good health. Input material: blood T cells: a sorted CD56 or NKG2C T cell subset, CD4+ or CD8+ T cells, or bulk PBMC T cells (not recorded which).

The CDR3 loop reads CASSNPRGLAGETQYF. This chain uses TRBV21-1 with TRBJ2-5; no DNA is available, so the TRBD2 call from TCRdb remains unchecked. TRBV21-1 has pseudogene status. CDR3 length: 16 residues.